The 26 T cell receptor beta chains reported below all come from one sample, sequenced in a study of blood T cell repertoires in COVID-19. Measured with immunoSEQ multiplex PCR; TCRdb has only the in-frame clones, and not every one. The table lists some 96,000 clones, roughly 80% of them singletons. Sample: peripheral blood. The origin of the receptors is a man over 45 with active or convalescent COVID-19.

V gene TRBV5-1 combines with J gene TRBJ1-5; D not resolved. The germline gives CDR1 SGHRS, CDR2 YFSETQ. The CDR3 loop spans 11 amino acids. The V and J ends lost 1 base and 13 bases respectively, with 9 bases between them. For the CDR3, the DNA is TGCGCCAGCAGCTTGAGGAGTTTACAGCATTTT. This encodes CASSLRSLQHF.

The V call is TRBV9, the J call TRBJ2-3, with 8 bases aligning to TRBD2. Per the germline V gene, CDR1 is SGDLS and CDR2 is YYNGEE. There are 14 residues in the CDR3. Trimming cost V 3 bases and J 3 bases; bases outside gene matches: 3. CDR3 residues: CASSDSGSTDTQYF. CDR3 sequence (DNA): TGTGCCAGCAGCGACAGCGGGAGTACAGATACGCAGTATTTT.

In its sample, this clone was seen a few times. In DNA, the CDR3 is TGCGCCAGCAGCAAGGGGACAGAGAACACTGAAGCTTTCTTT. Encoded protein: CASSKGTENTEAFF. This sequence joins TRBV5-1 and TRBJ1-1; 7 bases are shared with TRBD1. V was clipped by 4 bases and J by 1 base; unmatched bases: 4. CDR3 length: 14 amino acids. CDR1 SGHRS and CDR2 YFSETQ come from the germline V gene.

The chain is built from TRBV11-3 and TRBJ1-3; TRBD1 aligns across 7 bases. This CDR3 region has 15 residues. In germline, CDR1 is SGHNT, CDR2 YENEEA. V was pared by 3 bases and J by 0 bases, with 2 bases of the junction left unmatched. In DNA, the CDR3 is TGTGCCAGCAGCTTCCGGACAGGCTCTGGAAACACCATATATTTT. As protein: CASSFRTGSGNTIYF.

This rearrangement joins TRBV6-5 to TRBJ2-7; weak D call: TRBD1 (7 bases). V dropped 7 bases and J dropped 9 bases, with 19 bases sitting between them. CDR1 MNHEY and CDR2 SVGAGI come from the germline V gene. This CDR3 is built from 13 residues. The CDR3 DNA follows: TGTGCCAGCAAGCTAGGGGGCGTTAGCGGGCAGTACTTC. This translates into CASKLGGVSGQYF.

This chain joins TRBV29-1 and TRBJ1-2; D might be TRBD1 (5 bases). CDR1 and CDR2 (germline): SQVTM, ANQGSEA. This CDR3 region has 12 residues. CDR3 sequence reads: CRGGTGGYGYTF. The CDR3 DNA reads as TGCAGGGGGGGAACAGGAGGATATGGCTACACCTTC.

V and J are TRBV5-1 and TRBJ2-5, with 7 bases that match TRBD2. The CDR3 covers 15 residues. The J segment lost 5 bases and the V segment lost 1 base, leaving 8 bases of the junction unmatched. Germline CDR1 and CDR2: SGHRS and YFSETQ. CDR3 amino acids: CASSLLGGPQETQYF. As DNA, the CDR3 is TGCGCCAGCAGCTTGTTGGGAGGGCCCCAGGAGACCCAGTACTTC.

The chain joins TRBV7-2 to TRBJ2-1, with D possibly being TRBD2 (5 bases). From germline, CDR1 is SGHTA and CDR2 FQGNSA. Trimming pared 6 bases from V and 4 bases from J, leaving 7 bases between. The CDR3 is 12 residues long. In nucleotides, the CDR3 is TGTGCCAGCAGTCGGGAATACAATGAGCAGTTCTTC. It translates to CASSREYNEQFF.

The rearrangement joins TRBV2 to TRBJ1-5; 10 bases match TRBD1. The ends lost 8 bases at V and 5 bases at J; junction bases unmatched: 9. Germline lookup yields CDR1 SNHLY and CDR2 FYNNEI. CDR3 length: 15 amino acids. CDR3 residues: CASGRDRGRDQPQHF. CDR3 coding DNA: TGTGCCAGCGGCCGGGACAGGGGAAGGGATCAGCCCCAGCATTTT.

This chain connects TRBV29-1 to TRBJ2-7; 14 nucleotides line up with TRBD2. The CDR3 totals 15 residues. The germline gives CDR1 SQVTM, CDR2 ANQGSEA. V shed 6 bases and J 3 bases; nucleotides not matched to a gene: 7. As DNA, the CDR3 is TGCAGCGTGTCCGGGGGGACTAGCGGGAGCTACGAGCAGTACTTC. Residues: CSVSGGTSGSYEQYF.

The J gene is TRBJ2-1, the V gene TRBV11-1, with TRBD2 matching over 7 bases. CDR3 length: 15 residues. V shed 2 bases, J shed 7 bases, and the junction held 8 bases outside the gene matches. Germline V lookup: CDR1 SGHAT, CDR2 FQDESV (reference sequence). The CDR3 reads CASSLRGSDGNEQFF. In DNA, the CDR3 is TGTGCCAGCAGCTTACGCGGGAGTGACGGGAATGAGCAGTTCTTC.

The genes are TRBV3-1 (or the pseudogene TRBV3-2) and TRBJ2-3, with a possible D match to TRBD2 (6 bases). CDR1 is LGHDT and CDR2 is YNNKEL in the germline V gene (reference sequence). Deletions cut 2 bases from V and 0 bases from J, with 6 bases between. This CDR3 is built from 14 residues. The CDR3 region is CASSQSGSTDTQYF. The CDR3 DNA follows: TGTGCCAGCAGCCAAAGCGGGAGCACAGATACGCAGTATTTT.

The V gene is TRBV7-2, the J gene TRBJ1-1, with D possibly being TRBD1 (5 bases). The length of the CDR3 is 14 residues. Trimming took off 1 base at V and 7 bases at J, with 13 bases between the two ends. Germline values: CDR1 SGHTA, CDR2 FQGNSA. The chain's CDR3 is CASSLGRGGNEAFF. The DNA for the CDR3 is TGTGCCAGCAGCTTAGGAAGGGGCGGAAATGAAGCTTTCTTT.

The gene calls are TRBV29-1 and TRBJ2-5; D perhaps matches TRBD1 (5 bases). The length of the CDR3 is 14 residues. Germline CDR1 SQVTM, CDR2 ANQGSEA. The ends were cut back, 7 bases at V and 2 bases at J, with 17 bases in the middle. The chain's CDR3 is CSALPQGGQETQYF. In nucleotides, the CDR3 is TGCAGCGCCTTACCTCAGGGTGGGCAAGAGACCCAGTACTTC. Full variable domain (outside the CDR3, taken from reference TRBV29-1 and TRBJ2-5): SAVISQKPSRDICQRGTSLTIQCQVDSQVTMMFWYRQQPGQSLTLIATANQGSEATYESGFVIDKFPISRPNLTFSTLTVSNMSPEDSSIYLCSALPQGGQETQYFGPGTRLLVL.

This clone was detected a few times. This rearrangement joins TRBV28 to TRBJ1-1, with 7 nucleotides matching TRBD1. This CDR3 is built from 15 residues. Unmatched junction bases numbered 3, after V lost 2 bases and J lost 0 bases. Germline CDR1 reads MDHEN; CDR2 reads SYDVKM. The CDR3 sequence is CASSLPQGMNTEAFF. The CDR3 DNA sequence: TGTGCCAGCAGTTTACCACAGGGGATGAACACTGAAGCTTTCTTT.

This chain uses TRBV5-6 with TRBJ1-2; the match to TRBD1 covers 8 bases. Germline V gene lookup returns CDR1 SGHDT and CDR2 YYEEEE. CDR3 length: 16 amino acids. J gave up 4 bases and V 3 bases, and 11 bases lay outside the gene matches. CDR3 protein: CASSYTNRGNRYGYTF. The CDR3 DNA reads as TGTGCCAGCAGCTATACGAACAGGGGGAATCGCTATGGCTACACCTTC. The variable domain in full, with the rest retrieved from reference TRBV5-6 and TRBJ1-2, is DAGVTQSPTHLIKTRGQQVTLRCSPKSGHDTVSWYQQALGQGPQFIFQYYEEEERQRGNFPDRFSGHQFPNYSSELNVNALLLGDSALYLCASSYTNRGNRYGYTFGSGTRLTVV.

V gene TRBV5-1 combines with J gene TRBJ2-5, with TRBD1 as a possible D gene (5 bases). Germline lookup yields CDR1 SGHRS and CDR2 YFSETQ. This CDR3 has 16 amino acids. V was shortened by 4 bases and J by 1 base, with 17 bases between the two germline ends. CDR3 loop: CASSTGQITSQETQYF. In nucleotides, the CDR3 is TGCGCCAGCAGCACTGGACAAATAACCTCCCAAGAGACCCAGTACTTC.

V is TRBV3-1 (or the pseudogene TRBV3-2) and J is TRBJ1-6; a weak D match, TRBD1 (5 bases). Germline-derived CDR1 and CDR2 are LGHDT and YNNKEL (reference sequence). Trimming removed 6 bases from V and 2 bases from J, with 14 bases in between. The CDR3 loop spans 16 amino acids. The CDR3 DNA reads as TGTGCCAGCAGACTAAAGACAGCCACCTATAATTCACCCCTCCACTTT. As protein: CASRLKTATYNSPLHF.

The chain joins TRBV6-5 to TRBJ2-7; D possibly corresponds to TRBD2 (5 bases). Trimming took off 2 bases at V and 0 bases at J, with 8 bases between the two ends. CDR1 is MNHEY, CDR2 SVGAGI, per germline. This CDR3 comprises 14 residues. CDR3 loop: CASSYPGGSYEQYF. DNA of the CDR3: TGTGCCAGCAGTTACCCCGGAGGCTCCTACGAGCAGTACTTC.

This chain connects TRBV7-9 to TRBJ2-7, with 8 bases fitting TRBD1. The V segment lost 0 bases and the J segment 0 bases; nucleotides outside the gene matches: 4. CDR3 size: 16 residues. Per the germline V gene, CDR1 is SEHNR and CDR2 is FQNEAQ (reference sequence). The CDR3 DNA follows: TGTGCCAGCAGCTTAGCGGGGACAGGAAACTCCTACGAGCAGTACTTC. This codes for CASSLAGTGNSYEQYF. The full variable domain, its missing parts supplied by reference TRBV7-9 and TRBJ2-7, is DTGVSQNPRHKITKRGQNVTFRCDPISEHNRLYWYRQTLGQGPEFLTYFQNEAQLEKSRLLSDRFSAERPKGSFSTLEIQRTEQGDSAMYLCASSLAGTGNSYEQYFGPGTRLTVT.

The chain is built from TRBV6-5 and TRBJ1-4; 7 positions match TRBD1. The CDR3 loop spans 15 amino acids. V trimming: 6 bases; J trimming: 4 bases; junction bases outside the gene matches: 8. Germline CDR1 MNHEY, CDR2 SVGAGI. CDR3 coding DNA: TGTGCCAGCAGACCCCTGGACAGGCTTAATGAAAAACTGTTTTTT. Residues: CASRPLDRLNEKLFF.

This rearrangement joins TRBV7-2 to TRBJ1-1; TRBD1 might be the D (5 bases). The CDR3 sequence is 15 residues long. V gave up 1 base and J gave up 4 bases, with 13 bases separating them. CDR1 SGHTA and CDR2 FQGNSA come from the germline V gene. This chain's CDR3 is CASSLVDTGSTEAFF. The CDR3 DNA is TGTGCCAGCAGCTTAGTTGACACAGGATCCACTGAAGCTTTCTTT.

The CDR3 region is CASSQNRAGEKLFF. CDR3 coding DNA: TGTGCCAGCAGTCAAAACAGGGCGGGTGAAAAACTGTTTTTT. The chain uses TRBV28 and TRBJ1-4, with D perhaps TRBD1 (6 bases). The V end lost 5 bases, the J end lost 7 bases, and 14 bases lay between the germline ends. The CDR3 runs to 14 residues. Germline CDR1 MDHEN, CDR2 SYDVKM.

Here the CDR3 reads CASSKAGGTGGEQYF. CDR3 nucleotide sequence: TGTGCCAGCAGCAAGGCCGGAGGGACAGGGGGAGAGCAGTACTTC. J is TRBJ2-7 and V is TRBV6-6; 11 bases align to TRBD1. CDR1 is MNHNY, CDR2 SVGAGI, per germline (reference sequence). V dropped 6 bases and J dropped 7; count of bases not matched to a gene: 11. The CDR3 consists of 15 residues.

This CDR3 reads CASSQGDRGFGYTF. Here the CDR3 DNA reads TGTGCCAGCAGCCAAGGGGACAGGGGTTTCGGCTACACCTTC. The gene calls are TRBV14 and TRBJ1-2, with 10 bases fitting TRBD1. V lost 1 base to trimming and J lost 8 bases; unmatched junction nucleotides: 4. The CDR3 totals 14 residues. The germline gives CDR1 SGHDN, CDR2 FVKESK.

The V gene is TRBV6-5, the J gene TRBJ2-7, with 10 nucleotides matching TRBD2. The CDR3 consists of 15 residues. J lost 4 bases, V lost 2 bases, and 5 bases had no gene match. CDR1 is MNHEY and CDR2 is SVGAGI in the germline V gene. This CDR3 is CASSYRLAGVYEQYF. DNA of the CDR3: TGTGCCAGCAGTTACAGGCTAGCGGGAGTATACGAGCAGTACTTC.